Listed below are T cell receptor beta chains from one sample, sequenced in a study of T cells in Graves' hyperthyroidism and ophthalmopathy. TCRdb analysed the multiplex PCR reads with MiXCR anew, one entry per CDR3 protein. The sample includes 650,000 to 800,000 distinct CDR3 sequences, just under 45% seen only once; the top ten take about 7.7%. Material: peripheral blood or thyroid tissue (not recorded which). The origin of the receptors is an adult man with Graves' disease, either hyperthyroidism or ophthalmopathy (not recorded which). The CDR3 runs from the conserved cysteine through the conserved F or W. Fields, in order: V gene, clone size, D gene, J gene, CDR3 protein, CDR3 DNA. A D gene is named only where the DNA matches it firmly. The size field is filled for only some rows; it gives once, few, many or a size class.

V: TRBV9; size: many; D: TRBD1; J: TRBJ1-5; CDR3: CASSVTGTGEPQHF; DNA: TGTGCCAGCAGCGTAACCGGGACAGGGGAGCCCCAGCATTTT
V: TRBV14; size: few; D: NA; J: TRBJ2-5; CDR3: CASSQDKGVETQYF; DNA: TGTGCCAGCAGCCAAGATAAAGGGGTTGAGACCCAGTACTTC
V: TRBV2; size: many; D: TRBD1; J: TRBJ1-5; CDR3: CARSRDRNQPQHF; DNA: TGTGCCAGAAGTAGGGACAGGAATCAGCCCCAGCATTTT
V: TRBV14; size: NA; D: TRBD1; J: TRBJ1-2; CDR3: CASSQPLRDRGDYGYTF; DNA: TGTGCCAGCAGCCAACCCCTCCGGGACAGGGGCGACTATGGCTACACCTTC
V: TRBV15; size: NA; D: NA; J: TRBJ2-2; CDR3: CATSRGAGRELFF; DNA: TGTGCCACCAGCAGAGGCGCCGGCAGGGAGCTGTTTTTT
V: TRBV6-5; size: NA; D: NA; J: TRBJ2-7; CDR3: CASSYSPGRDEQYF; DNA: TGTGCCAGCAGTTACTCTCCGGGGCGCGATGAGCAGTACTTC
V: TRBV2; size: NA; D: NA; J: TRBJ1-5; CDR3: CASSLSPRPSNQPQHF; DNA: TGTGCCAGCAGTTTATCACCCAGACCGAGCAATCAGCCCCAGCATTTT
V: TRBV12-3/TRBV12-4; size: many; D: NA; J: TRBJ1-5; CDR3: CASSLATPSNQPQHF; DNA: TGTGCCAGCAGTTTAGCGACACCGAGCAATCAGCCCCAGCATTTT
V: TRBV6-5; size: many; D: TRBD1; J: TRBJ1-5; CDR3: CASRATGQQPQHF; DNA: TGTGCCAGCAGGGCGACAGGGCAACAGCCCCAGCATTTT
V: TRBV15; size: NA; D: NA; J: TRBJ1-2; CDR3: CATSRPGGVFGGYTF; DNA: TGTGCCACCAGCAGACCCGGCGGGGTTTTCGGTGGCTACACCTTC
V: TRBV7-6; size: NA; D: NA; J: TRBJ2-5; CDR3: CASSFGGGTQYF; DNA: TGTGCCAGCAGCTTTGGGGGCGGGACCCAGTACTTC
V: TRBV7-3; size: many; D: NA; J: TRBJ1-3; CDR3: CASSSSSGNTIYF; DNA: TGTGCCAGCAGCTCTAGCTCTGGAAACACCATATATTTT
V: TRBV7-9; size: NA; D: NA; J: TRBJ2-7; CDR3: CASTIDREGGYEQYF; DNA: TGTGCCAGCACCATTGACAGGGAGGGAGGCTACGAGCAGTACTTC
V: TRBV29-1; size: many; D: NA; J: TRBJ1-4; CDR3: CSVATEGADEKLFF; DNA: TGCAGCGTGGCGACGGAAGGGGCGGATGAAAAACTGTTTTTT
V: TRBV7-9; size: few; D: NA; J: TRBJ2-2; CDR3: CASSPPLRGQRTGELFF; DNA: TGTGCCAGCAGCCCTCCGCTCCGGGGGCAAAGGACCGGGGAGCTGTTTTTT
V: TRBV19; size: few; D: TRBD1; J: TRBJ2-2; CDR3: CASRTGGRWNTGELFF; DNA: TGTGCCTCAAGGACAGGGGGAAGATGGAACACCGGGGAGCTGTTTTTT
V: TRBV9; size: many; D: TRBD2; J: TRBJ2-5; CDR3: CASSVGEGETQYF; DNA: TGTGCCAGCAGCGTAGGGGAGGGAGAGACCCAGTACTTC
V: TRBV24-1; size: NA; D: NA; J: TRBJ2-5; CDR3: CASGAAETQYF; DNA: TGTGCCAGCGGGGCTGCTGAGACCCAGTACTTC
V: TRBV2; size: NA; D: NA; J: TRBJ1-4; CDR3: CASSATGPAKLFF; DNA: TGTGCCAGCAGCGCGACAGGTCCAGCAAAACTGTTTTTT
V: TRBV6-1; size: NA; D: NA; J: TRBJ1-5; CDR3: CASSRDFDTGEPQHF; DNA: TGTGCCAGCAGCCGGGATTTCGACACCGGGGAGCCCCAGCATTTT
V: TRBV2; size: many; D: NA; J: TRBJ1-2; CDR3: CASSESRGPGGYTF; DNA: TGTGCCAGCAGTGAGAGCAGGGGACCCGGAGGCTACACCTTC
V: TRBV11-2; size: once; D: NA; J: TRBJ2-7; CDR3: CASSLYLLGSENYEQYF; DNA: TGTGCCAGCAGCCTTTATCTTTTGGGGTCAGAAAACTACGAGCAGTACTTC
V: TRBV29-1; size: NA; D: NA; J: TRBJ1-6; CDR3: CSLGVGPANSPLHF; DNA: TGCAGCTTAGGGGTAGGGCCCGCTAATTCACCCCTCCACTTT
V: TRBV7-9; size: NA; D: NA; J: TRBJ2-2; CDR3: CASSPGDLFTGELFF; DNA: TGTGCCAGCAGCCCCGGGGACTTATTCACCGGGGAGCTGTTTTTT
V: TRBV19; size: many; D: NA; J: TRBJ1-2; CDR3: CASSIASGQGRGYTF; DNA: TGTGCCAGTAGTATCGCATCGGGCCAGGGGCGTGGCTACACCTTC
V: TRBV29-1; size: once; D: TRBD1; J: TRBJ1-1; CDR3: CSVNIQGDSEAFF; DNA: TGCAGCGTTAATATACAGGGGGATTCTGAAGCTTTCTTT
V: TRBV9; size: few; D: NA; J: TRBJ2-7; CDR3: CASSASSGTRPYEQYF; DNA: TGTGCCAGCAGCGCGTCGTCCGGGACAAGGCCCTACGAGCAGTACTTC
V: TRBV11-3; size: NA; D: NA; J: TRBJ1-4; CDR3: CASSLDGTSDEKLFF; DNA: TGTGCCAGCAGCTTAGATGGGACCTCGGATGAAAAACTGTTTTTT
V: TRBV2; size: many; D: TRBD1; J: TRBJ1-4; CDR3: CASSEGGTEGEKLFF; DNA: TGTGCCAGCAGTGAGGGAGGGACAGAGGGCGAAAAACTGTTTTTT
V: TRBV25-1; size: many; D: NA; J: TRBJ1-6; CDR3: CASSESGGHNSPLHF; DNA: TGTGCCAGCAGTGAATCTGGCGGGCATAATTCACCCCTCCACTTT
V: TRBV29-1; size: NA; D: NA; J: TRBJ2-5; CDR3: CSGAGTSQETQYF; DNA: TGCAGCGGGGCCGGGACTTCCCAAGAGACCCAGTACTTC
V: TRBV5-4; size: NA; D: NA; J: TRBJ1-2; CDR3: CASSLVVRVNYGYTF; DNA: TGTGCCAGCAGCTTGGTCGTCAGGGTTAACTATGGCTACACCTTC
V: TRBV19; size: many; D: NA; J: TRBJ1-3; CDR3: CASTTPTRRGNTIYF; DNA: TGTGCCAGTACCACCCCAACAAGACGAGGAAACACCATATATTTT
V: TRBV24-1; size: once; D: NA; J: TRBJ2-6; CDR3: CATSDQGANVLTF; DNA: TGTGCCACCAGTGATCAGGGGGCCAACGTCCTGACTTTC
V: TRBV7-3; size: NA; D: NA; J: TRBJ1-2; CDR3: CASSLTGDPNYGYTF; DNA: TGTGCCAGCAGCTTAACCGGGGATCCTAACTATGGCTACACCTTC
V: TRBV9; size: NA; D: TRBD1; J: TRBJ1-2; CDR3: CASSAKTGEDYGYTF; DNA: TGTGCCAGCAGCGCAAAGACAGGGGAAGACTATGGCTACACCTTC
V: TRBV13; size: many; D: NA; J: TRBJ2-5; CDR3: CASSQRARAETQYF; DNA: TGTGCCAGCAGCCAAAGGGCTAGGGCCGAGACCCAGTACTTC
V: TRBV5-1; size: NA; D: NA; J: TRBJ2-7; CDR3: CASSLGQVTGELYF; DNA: TGCGCCAGCAGCTTGGGACAGGTCACCGGGGAGCTGTACTTC
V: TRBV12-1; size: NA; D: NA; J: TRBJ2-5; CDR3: CASSFEGGGQETQYF; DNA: TGTGCCAGCAGCTTTGAGGGAGGGGGCCAAGAGACCCAGTACTTC
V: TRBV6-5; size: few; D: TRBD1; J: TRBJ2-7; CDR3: CASFTLPGQVYEQYF; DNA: TGTGCCAGCTTTACCCTTCCGGGACAGGTATACGAGCAGTACTTC
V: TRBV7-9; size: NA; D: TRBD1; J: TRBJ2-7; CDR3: CASSDRGYYEQYF; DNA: TGTGCCAGCAGTGACAGGGGGTACTACGAGCAGTACTTC
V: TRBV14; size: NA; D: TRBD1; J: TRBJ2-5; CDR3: CASSPTDRGYQETQYF; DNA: TGTGCCAGCAGCCCTACGGACAGGGGGTACCAAGAGACCCAGTACTTC
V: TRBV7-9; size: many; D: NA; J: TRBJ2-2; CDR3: CASSYSGELFF; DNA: TGTGCCAGCAGTTACTCCGGGGAGCTGTTTTTT
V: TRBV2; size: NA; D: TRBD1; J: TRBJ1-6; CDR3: CASSETGESSPLHF; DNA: TGTGCCAGCAGCGAGACAGGGGAAAGTTCACCCCTCCACTTT
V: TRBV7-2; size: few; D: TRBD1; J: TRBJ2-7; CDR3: CASSLSSGQGYEQYF; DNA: TGTGCCAGCAGCTTGAGTTCGGGACAGGGGTACGAGCAGTACTTC
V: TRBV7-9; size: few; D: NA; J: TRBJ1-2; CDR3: CASSQAQGNYGYTF; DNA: TGTGCCAGCAGCCAAGCACAGGGAAACTATGGCTACACCTTC
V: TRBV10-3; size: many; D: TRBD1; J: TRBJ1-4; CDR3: CAISVGTAEKLFF; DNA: TGTGCCATCAGTGTCGGGACAGCCGAAAAACTGTTTTTT